This record concerns one TCR beta chain sequence. Measured with immunoSEQ multiplex PCR; TCRdb has only the in-frame clones, and not every one. The table shows more than 110,000 clones, with roughly 84% occurring only once. The sample comes from a study of blood T cell repertoires in COVID-19. The ends were cut back, 5 bases at V and 0 bases at J, with 17 bases in the middle. From germline, CDR1 is SGHTA and CDR2 FQGNSA. This CDR3 is 17 amino acids long. Sequences were obtained from peripheral blood. The receptor was isolated from a human donor in a cohort sampled during active COVID-19. The chain employs TRBV7-2 and TRBJ1-3, with a possible D match to TRBD1 (5 bases). CDR3 nucleotide sequence: TGTGCCAGCAGCCACGCGGGGGGGAGATCCTCTGGAAACACCATATATTTT. This codes for CASSHAGGRSSGNTIYF.